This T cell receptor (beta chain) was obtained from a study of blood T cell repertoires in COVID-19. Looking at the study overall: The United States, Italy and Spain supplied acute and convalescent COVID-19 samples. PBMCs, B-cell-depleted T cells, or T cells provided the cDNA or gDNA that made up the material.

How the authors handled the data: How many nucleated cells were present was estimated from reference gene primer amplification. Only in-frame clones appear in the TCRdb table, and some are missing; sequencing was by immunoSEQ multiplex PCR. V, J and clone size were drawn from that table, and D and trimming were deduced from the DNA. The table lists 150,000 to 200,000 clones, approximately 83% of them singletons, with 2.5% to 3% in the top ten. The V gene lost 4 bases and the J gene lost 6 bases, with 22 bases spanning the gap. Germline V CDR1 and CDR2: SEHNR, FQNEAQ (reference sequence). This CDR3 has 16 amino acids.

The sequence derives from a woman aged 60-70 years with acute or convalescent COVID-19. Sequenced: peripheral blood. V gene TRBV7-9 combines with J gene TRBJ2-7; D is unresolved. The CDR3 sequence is CASSSAFSAFPLEQYF. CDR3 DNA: TGTGCCAGCAGCTCAGCCTTTAGTGCATTCCCACTCGAGCAGTACTTC. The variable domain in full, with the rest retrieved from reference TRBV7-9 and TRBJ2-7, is DTGVSQNPRHKITKRGQNVTFRCDPISEHNRLYWYRQTLGQGPEFLTYFQNEAQLEKSRLLSDRFSAERPKGSFSTLEIQRTEQGDSAMYLCASSSAFSAFPLEQYFGPGTRLTVT.